The 30 T cell receptor beta chains below were found in one sample sequenced in a study of tumor-infiltrating lymphocytes in localized non-small cell lung cancer. The data were produced by immunoSEQ multiplex PCR, yet TCRdb's version contains in-frame clones alone and is incomplete. Among tens of thousands of clones listed, 50% to 80% were seen once. The sequenced material came from lung tumor tissue. These receptors came from a human donor with non-small cell lung cancer.

The chain links TRBV5-4 to TRBJ2-1, with 8 bases identical to TRBD2. Germline V gene lookup returns CDR1 SGHNT and CDR2 YYREEE (reference sequence). The CDR3 is 16 amino acids. With V trimmed by 4 bases and J by 6 bases, 12 bases remained unmatched. The CDR3 nucleotides are TGTGCCAGCAGCCCCCCCGGGAGGGTAGCTTTCAATGAGCAGTTCTTC. This gives the protein CASSPPGRVAFNEQFF.

The rearrangement uses TRBV19 and TRBJ2-1; 10 bases align to TRBD2. Germline loops: CDR1 LNHDA, CDR2 SQIVND (reference sequence). V lost 3 bases to trimming and J lost 9 bases; unmatched junction nucleotides: 8. The CDR3 totals 15 residues. The DNA of the CDR3 is TGTGCCAGTAGTATCTCGGCTAGCGGGAGTTTTGAGCAGTTCTTC. This codes for CASSISASGSFEQFF.

The chain couples TRBV27 to TRBJ2-7, with D possibly matching TRBD2 (6 bases). V was cut by 3 bases and J by 5 bases, with 17 bases left in between. Germline V gives CDR1 MNHEY, CDR2 SMNVEV (reference sequence). The CDR3 runs to 15 residues. The CDR3 DNA reads as TGTGCCAGCAGTTTTTTGCGGGGACTCGAGAACGAGCAGTACTTC. It is translated as CASSFLRGLENEQYF.

The chain is built from TRBV5-1 and TRBJ1-2; TRBD1 is a possible D gene (6 bases). CDR1 and CDR2 (germline): SGHRS, YFSETQ. V was cut by 6 bases and J by 7 bases, with 25 bases left in between. The length of the CDR3 is 16 residues. CDR3 in DNA: TGCGCCAGCACCGTGGGGGCAGGTCCTACTTATGGTGGCTACACCTTC. Translation: CASTVGAGPTYGGYTF.

V and J are TRBV5-1 and TRBJ2-5; a weak D match, TRBD2 (6 bases). Germline V lookup: CDR1 SGHRS, CDR2 YFSETQ. CDR3 length: 13 residues. Between the trimmed V and J ends, which lost 7 bases and 4 bases, there was a span of 14 bases. CDR3: CASGARGLETQYF. The CDR3, as DNA: TGCGCCAGCGGGGCCCGGGGACTAGAGACCCAGTACTTC.

This clone turned up a few times. This chain uses TRBV25-1 with TRBJ1-1, with unresolved D. This CDR3 spans 11 amino acids. Germline V gives CDR1 MGHDK, CDR2 SYGVNS. V gave up 6 bases and J gave up 5 bases, with 7 bases separating them. The CDR3 spells CASRERTEAFF. DNA of the CDR3: TGTGCCAGCAGGGAGAGGACTGAAGCTTTCTTT.

The V and J genes are TRBV4-1 and TRBJ2-3; 10 bases line up with TRBD1. The trim removed 3 bases at V and 7 bases at J, leaving 7 bases unmatched. The CDR3 length is 15 residues. Per germline, CDR1 MGHRA and CDR2 YSYEKL. The CDR3 DNA follows: TGCGCCAGCAGCCAGGGGACAGGGGTGGGAAATACGCAGTATTTT. Amino acids: CASSQGTGVGNTQYF.

The chain carries TRBV7-2 and TRBJ2-2; D not resolved. Trimming left V 4 bases short and J 1 base short, with 4 bases between. The CDR3 spans 13 residues. The germline gives CDR1 SGHTA, CDR2 FQGNSA. The CDR3 DNA sequence: TGTGCCAGCAGCTCGCGGAACACCGGGGAGCTGTTTTTT. Its translation is CASSSRNTGELFF.

The chain has TRBV7-9 and TRBJ2-7, with D perhaps matching TRBD1 (6 bases). The ends were cut back, 6 bases at V and 3 bases at J, with 9 bases in the middle. Germline CDR1 and CDR2: SEHNR and FQNEAQ (reference sequence). CDR3 length: 12 amino acids. Written as DNA, the CDR3 is TGTGCCAGCAGTGCAGGGGACTACGAGCAGTACTTC. It encodes CASSAGDYEQYF.

The V call is TRBV6-5, the J call TRBJ2-2; D perhaps matches TRBD1 (5 bases). Per germline, CDR1 MNHEY and CDR2 SVGAGI. The CDR3 sequence is 14 residues long. V lost 6 bases and J 0 bases, leaving 8 bases between the germline ends. The CDR3 spells CASRVDTNTGELFF. In nucleotides, the CDR3 is TGTGCCAGCAGAGTGGACACGAACACCGGGGAGCTGTTTTTT.

The chain employs TRBV6-5 and TRBJ1-1; no definite D call. CDR3 length: 15 residues. V lost 5 bases and J 3 bases, leaving 16 bases between the germline ends. CDR1 is MNHEY, CDR2 SVGAGI, per germline. The CDR3 coding sequence is TGTGCCAGCAGTGGGTTACCCCTCGGATACACTGAAGCTTTCTTT. Its protein is CASSGLPLGYTEAFF.

This chain uses TRBV5-1 with TRBJ2-1, with 13 bases fitting TRBD2. This CDR3 contains 15 residues. Germline V gives CDR1 SGHRS, CDR2 YFSETQ. J lost 5 bases, V lost 4 bases, and 3 bases had no gene match. The CDR3 sequence is CASSVGLAGHNEQFF. Written as DNA, the CDR3 is TGCGCCAGCAGCGTGGGACTAGCGGGACACAATGAGCAGTTCTTC. The entire variable domain, with the rest obtained from reference TRBV5-1 and TRBJ2-1, is as follows: KAGVTQTPRYLIKTRGQQVTLSCSPISGHRSVSWYQQTPGQGLQFLFEYFSETQRNKGNFPGRFSGRQFSNSRSEMNVSTLELGDSALYLCASSVGLAGHNEQFFGPGTRLTVL.

Only a few counts were recorded for this clone. The chain recombines TRBV5-4 with TRBJ2-5, with 9 bases that match TRBD1. Trimming at V came to 3 bases and at J to 5 bases, leaving 8 bases not matched to a gene. The CDR3 has 15 amino acids. Germline V CDR1 and CDR2: SGHNT, YYREEE (reference sequence). CDR3 region: CASSSYRGRGETQYF. In DNA form, the CDR3 reads TGTGCCAGCAGCTCCTACAGGGGGCGCGGGGAGACCCAGTACTTC.

This clone was found a few times. The CDR3: CASSTTQGTEAFF. The DNA for the CDR3 is TGTGCCAGCAGTACTACCCAGGGTACTGAAGCTTTCTTT. The gene calls are TRBV11-2 and TRBJ1-1; TRBD1 is a possible D gene (5 bases). This CDR3 has 13 amino acids. V was pared by 6 bases and J by 5 bases, with 13 bases between. The germline V gene encodes CDR1 SGHAT and CDR2 FQNNGV.

The CDR3 sequence is CASSWDSDLGYTF. The CDR3 region has the DNA TGTGCCAGCAGTTGGGACAGCGACCTTGGCTACACCTTC. The J gene is TRBJ1-2, the V gene TRBV6-5, with 7 nucleotides matching TRBD1. This CDR3 is built from 13 residues. In germline, CDR1 is MNHEY, CDR2 SVGAGI. With V trimmed by 4 bases and J by 7 bases, 6 bases remained unmatched.

The chain recombines TRBV5-1 with TRBJ2-7; 8 bases are shared with TRBD2. After removal of 2 bases from V and 4 bases from J, the junction contained 5 bases not matched to a gene. The CDR3 length is 14 residues. CDR1 is SGHRS, CDR2 YFSETQ, per germline. CDR3 in DNA: TGCGCCAGCAGCTTAGTACTAGCGGATTACGAGCAGTACTTC. Its protein product is CASSLVLADYEQYF. Looking up the rest from reference TRBV5-1 and TRBJ2-7 gives the full variable domain: KAGVTQTPRYLIKTRGQQVTLSCSPISGHRSVSWYQQTPGQGLQFLFEYFSETQRNKGNFPGRFSGRQFSNSRSEMNVSTLELGDSALYLCASSLVLADYEQYFGPGTRLTVT.

The rearrangement joins TRBV7-2 to TRBJ2-1; D remains unclear. Germline-derived CDR1 and CDR2 are SGHTA and FQGNSA. Trimming pared 2 bases from V and 8 bases from J, leaving 16 bases between. This CDR3 comprises 15 residues. The CDR3 DNA is TGTGCCAGCAGCTTAAGCTCAGGTAGGGTGGATGAGCAGTTCTTC. It codes for CASSLSSGRVDEQFF.

CDR3 DNA: TGTGCCAGCAGCGACTATGGGACAGGGGTAAATGAGCAGTTCTTC. Residues: CASSDYGTGVNEQFF. The chain combines TRBV6-1 with TRBJ2-1, with 10 bases aligning to TRBD1. V lost 6 bases to trimming and J lost 7 bases; unmatched junction nucleotides: 9. The germline gives CDR1 MNHNS, CDR2 SASEGT. The CDR3 is made up of 15 amino acids.

CDR3 sequence reads: CASSGRWKGGDTEAFF. The CDR3 nucleotides read TGTGCCAGTAGTGGCCGCTGGAAGGGAGGGGACACTGAAGCTTTCTTT. This chain connects TRBV19 to TRBJ1-1, with D tentatively TRBD1 (5 bases). Germline CDR1 is LNHDA and CDR2 is SQIVND (reference sequence). The CDR3 covers 16 residues. V was trimmed by 5 bases and J by 3 bases, leaving 19 bases between them.

The rearrangement uses TRBV9 and TRBJ1-2; 9 bases align to TRBD1. V shed 3 bases and J 8 bases; nucleotides not matched to a gene: 8. The CDR3 is made up of 14 amino acids. Germline CDR1 SGDLS, CDR2 YYNGEE. The CDR3 sequence: CASSERQGEYGYTF. DNA for the CDR3: TGTGCCAGCAGCGAACGACAGGGGGAATACGGCTACACCTTC.

The V gene is TRBV2, the J gene TRBJ1-1; 10 nucleotides line up with TRBD1. Germline V gene lookup returns CDR1 SNHLY and CDR2 FYNNEI. This CDR3 is built from 15 residues. Trimming removed 3 bases from V and 4 bases from J; junction bases left unmatched: 5. The CDR3 region is CASSDGRTGGTEAFF. DNA for the CDR3: TGTGCCAGCAGTGATGGAAGGACAGGGGGCACTGAAGCTTTCTTT.

This rearrangement joins TRBV11-2 to TRBJ2-3; D ambiguous. Germline V CDR1 and CDR2: SGHAT, FQNNGV. Trimming removed 1 base from V and 2 bases from J, with 10 bases in between. CDR3 length equals 15 residues. Here the CDR3 DNA reads TGTGCCAGCAGCTTAGGCGGCACTTACACAGATACGCAGTATTTT. This translates into CASSLGGTYTDTQYF.

The CDR3 DNA reads as TGTGCCAGCTCCCCAGGCCTAAGCTCCTACGAGCAGTACTTC. Encoded protein: CASSPGLSSYEQYF. The chain is built from TRBV18 and TRBJ2-7; D call uncertain. This CDR3 is built from 14 residues. The germline V gene encodes CDR1 KGHSH and CDR2 LQKENI. Trimming stripped 6 bases from V and 0 bases from J, with 12 bases between.

This clone was recorded a few times. V is TRBV6-5 and J is TRBJ2-2; 11 bases line up with TRBD1. This CDR3 has 14 residues. Germline V gene lookup returns CDR1 MNHEY and CDR2 SVGAGI. After removal of 8 bases from V and 7 bases from J, the junction contained 6 bases not matched to a gene. CDR3 nucleotide sequence: TGTGCCAGCGGGGGACAGGGGGAAGTCGGGGAGCTGTTTTTT. This encodes CASGGQGEVGELFF.

This clone was seen more than once but under ten times. The chain is built from TRBV14 and TRBJ1-1; D uncertain. The CDR3 is made up of 14 amino acids. Trimming removed 1 base from V and 1 base from J, with 7 bases in between. Per the germline V gene, CDR1 is SGHDN and CDR2 is FVKESK. CDR3 protein: CASSQGYQNTEAFF. The CDR3 DNA reads TGTGCCAGCAGCCAAGGGTACCAGAACACTGAAGCTTTCTTT.

This rearrangement joins TRBV14 to TRBJ1-2, with D tentatively TRBD1 (5 bases). The CDR3 has 15 residues. V was shortened by 4 bases and J by 5 bases, with 17 bases between the two germline ends. The germline V gene has CDR1 SGHDN and CDR2 FVKESK. In nucleotides, the CDR3 is TGTGCCAGCAGCCCCATCCGGGACTGGCTTTATGGCTACACCTTC. It encodes CASSPIRDWLYGYTF.

The gene calls are TRBV4-1 and TRBJ1-3; no clear D. The CDR3 spans 16 residues. Germline-derived CDR1 and CDR2 are MGHRA and YSYEKL. With 0 bases removed from V and 0 bases from J, the gap between germline ends came to 9 bases. The CDR3 nucleotides read TGCGCCAGCAGCCAAGATTTGCCAAGCTCTGGAAACACCATATATTTT. It is translated as CASSQDLPSSGNTIYF.

J is TRBJ2-3 and V is TRBV11-2; tentatively, D is TRBD2 (5 bases). Per the germline V gene, CDR1 is SGHAT and CDR2 is FQNNGV. V was shortened by 0 bases and J by 3 bases, with 13 bases between the two germline ends. The CDR3 has 16 amino acids. The CDR3 sequence: CASSLESEGRTDTQYF. The CDR3 DNA sequence: TGTGCCAGCAGCTTAGAATCCGAGGGAAGAACAGATACGCAGTATTTT. Full variable domain (outside the CDR3, taken from reference TRBV11-2 and TRBJ2-3): EAGVAQSPRYKIIEKRQSVAFWCNPISGHATLYWYQQILGQGPKLLIQFQNNGVVDDSQLPKDRFSAERLKGVDSTLKIQPAKLEDSAVYLCASSLESEGRTDTQYFGPGTRLTVL.

CDR3 sequence: CASSFRGQPQHF. In nucleotides, the CDR3 is TGTGCCAGCAGTTTCAGGGGTCAGCCCCAGCATTTT. This sequence joins TRBV28 and TRBJ1-5; possible D gene TRBD1, 6 bases. The V end was cut by 3 bases, the J end by 6 bases, with 6 bases between. This CDR3 is built from 12 residues. Germline V CDR1 and CDR2: MDHEN, SYDVKM.

The rearrangement uses TRBV2 and TRBJ1-1; a weak D match, TRBD1 (5 bases). The germline CDR1 and CDR2 sequences are SNHLY and FYNNEI. This CDR3 contains 13 residues. V lost 7 bases, J lost 12 bases, and 21 bases lay in between. Written as DNA, the CDR3 is TGTGCCAGCAAGCAGGCTCATCAAGGGGAGACTTTCTTT. It translates to CASKQAHQGETFF.